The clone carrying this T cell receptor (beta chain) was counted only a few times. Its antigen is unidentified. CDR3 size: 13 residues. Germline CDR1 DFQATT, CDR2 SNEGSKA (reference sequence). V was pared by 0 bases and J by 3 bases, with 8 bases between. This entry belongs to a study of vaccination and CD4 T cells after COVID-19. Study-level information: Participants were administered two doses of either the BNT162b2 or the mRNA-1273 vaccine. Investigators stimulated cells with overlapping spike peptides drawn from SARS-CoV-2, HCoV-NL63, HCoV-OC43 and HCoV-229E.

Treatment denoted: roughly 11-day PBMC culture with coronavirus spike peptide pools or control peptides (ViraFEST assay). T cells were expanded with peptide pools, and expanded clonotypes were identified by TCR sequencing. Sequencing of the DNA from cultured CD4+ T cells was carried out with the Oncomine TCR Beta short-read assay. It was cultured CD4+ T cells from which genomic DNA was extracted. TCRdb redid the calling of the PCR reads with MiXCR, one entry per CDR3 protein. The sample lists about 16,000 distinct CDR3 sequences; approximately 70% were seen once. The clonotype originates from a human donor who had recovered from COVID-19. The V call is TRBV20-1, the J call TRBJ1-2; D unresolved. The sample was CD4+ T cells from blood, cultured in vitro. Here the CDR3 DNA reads TGCAGTGCTAGAGATGAGTGGGACTATGGCTACACCTTC. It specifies CSARDEWDYGYTF.